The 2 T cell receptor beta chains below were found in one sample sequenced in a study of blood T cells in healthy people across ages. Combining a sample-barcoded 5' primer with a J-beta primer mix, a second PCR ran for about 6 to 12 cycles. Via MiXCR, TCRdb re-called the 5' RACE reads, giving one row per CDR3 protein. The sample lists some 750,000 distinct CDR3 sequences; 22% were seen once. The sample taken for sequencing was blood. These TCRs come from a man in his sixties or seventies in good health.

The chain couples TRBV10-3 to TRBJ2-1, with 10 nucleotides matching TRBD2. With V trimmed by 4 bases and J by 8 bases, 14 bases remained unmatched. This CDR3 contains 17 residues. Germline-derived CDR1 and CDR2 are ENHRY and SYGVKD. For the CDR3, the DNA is TGTGCCATCAGTGGCCCACAATTTAGCGGGAGGCTCGATGAGCAGTTCTTC. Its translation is CAISGPQFSGRLDEQFF.

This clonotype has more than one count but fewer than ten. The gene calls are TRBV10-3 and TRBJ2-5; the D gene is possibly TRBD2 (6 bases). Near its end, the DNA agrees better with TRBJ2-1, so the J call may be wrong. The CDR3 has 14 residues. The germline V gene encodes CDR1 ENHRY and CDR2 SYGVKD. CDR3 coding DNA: TGTGCCATCAGGGGGGACTTCAAGGCAAATGAGCAGTTCTTC. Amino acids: CAIRGDFKANEQFF.